This T cell receptor beta chain was documented in a study of Ad26.COV2.S vaccination and SARS-CoV-2 variants (dated by TCRdb to the early 2020s). Turning to the overall study: Vaccine-arm donors came from COV1001, a multicentre, randomized, double-blind, placebo-controlled phase I-IIa trial of Ad26.COV2.S in healthy adults. Ad26.COV2.S was administered intramuscularly at a dose of 5x10^10 or 1x10^11 viral particles, either as one shot or as two shots given 56 days apart. TCRbeta repertoire sequencing was used to assess the specificity and breadth of SARS-CoV-2-reactive T cell receptors after Ad26.COV2.S vaccination. A total of some 30 samples were included in the TCR-sequenced set, comprising roughly 20 Ad26.COV2.S vaccine recipients, 5 placebo recipients and 8 SARS-CoV-2 convalescent individuals. Trial participants were randomized into five groups of five: low-dose or high-dose Ad26.COV2.S given once or twice, or placebo on both occasions. Investigators did not know the trial group allocation while performing experiments and assessing outcomes. Overall study results and their limits: Vaccine and placebo recipients had comparable non-spike TCR breadth, which fits with the vaccine containing only spike. Higher spike-specific TCR breadth was observed in Ad26.COV2.S recipients than in placebo recipients (P = 0.0014). The study was not powered for comparison of responses between vaccine doses or regimens. After vaccination, spike-specific CD8+ and CD4+ T cell responses were reported to show substantial breadth. According to the authors, total T cell responses may have been underestimated by the TCR breadth and depth analyses.

Per the publication, the treatment or condition label means: around 19 received Ad26.COV2.S at low or high dose, single or two shots; roughly 5 received placebo; per-sample allocation not given. For vaccine and placebo recipients, the sequenced repertoires came from samples collected on day 63 after the first injection. In Cohort 1b, some 25 adults aged 18-55 years were enrolled at a single site in Boston, USA, between 29 July and 7 August 2020. As a vaccine, Ad26.COV2.S was a replication-incompetent adenovirus type 26 vector that expressed a prefusion-stabilized SARS-CoV-2 spike protein derived from the original Wuhan strain. The immunoSEQ Assay was used to sequence TCRbeta CDR3 regions. After extraction, genomic DNA underwent amplification by bias-controlled multiplex PCR, followed by high-throughput sequencing. From the authors' description of their analysis: To quantify the absolute abundance of every unique TCRbeta CDR3 region, sequences were collapsed and filtered. T cell fraction was estimated by normalizing TCRbeta template counts to usable DNA, with usable DNA measured through amplification of reference genes found in all nucleated cells. Repertoire TCRs were annotated as SARS-CoV-2-specific by exact matching of V gene, CDR3 amino acid sequence and J gene to a known reactive TCR set. MIRA supplied the reference SARS-CoV-2 TCR set, which was filtered for enrichment in COVID-19-positive ImmuneCODE repertoires so that public or cross-reactive TCRs were removed. Using the MIRA antigens, annotated TCRs were further analysed by specific ORF or by position within an ORF. Breadth was defined as annotated unique rearrangements over total unique productive rearrangements; depth was the summed frequency of those rearrangements. Two-sided Wilcoxon rank-sum tests were applied when comparing TCR breadth between groups. Entries here come from immuneACCESS through TCRdb and include only in-frame sequences with V and J called. Some clones fail to appear in such tables; in the studies checked, an unresolved V gene covers under half of the shortfall, and the cause of the remainder is unknown. V and J calls and clone size are given by that table; D and trimming were obtained from the DNA. Within this sample are 250,000 to 300,000 clones, with 70% to 90% of them counted one time only. Over 2.5% of the sample is in the top ten clones.

Regarding this clone: What antigen it recognizes has not been identified. No much larger clone exists at a distance of one base, and base qualities are not known.

Between the V and J ends, shortened by 1 base and 6 bases respectively, the junction contains 7 bases. Per the germline V gene (reference sequence), GTSNPN is the CDR1 and SVGIG is the CDR2. Inclusive of the bounding cysteine and phenylalanine, the CDR3 is 13 residues long. Just the 39-base CDR3 DNA is kept, in frame starting at base 1. The sequence links TRBV30 to TRBJ1-6, with the D gene call left open. This receptor was identified in a person between 18 and 65 years old who received the Ad26.COV2.S COVID-19 vaccine or a placebo. The material sequenced was peripheral blood, taken in a trial of Ad26.COV2.S vaccine versus placebo. The nucleotides read TGTGCCTGGAGTGAGGGCGGTAATTCACCCCTCCACTTT. Its translation is CAWSEGGNSPLHF.